A single sample gave rise to the 5 T cell receptor beta chains below, sequenced in a study of CD8 T cells in Susac syndrome (dated by TCRdb to the late 2010s). Library preparation employed the immunoSEQ multiplex PCR assay. RNA was extracted using the RNeasy kit, and roughly 0.5 to 1 ug of the RNA was reverse transcribed with random hexamers. TCRdb reanalyzed the raw reads on its own, using fastp at Q25 for trimming and MiXCR for clone calling, and kept in-frame beta chains. Entries are consolidated by CDR3 protein sequence, retaining the most common genes and DNA. The sample has 150,000 to 200,000 distinct CDR3 sequences on record, about 95% of them singletons. Around 0.16% of the sample is held by the ten biggest clonotypes. The sequencing input was CD8+ T cells from PBMCs. The receptors derive from a human donor with Susac syndrome.

This clonotype has more than one count but fewer than ten. The rearrangement joins TRBV6-5 to TRBJ2-5; D perhaps matches TRBD1 (5 bases). CDR1 MNHEY and CDR2 SVGAGI come from the germline V gene. Trimming took off 5 bases at V and 7 bases at J, with 8 bases between the two ends. CDR3 size: 11 residues. CDR3 residues: CASSKGRTQYF. The CDR3, as DNA: TGTGCCAGCAGTAAGGGGCGGACCCAGTACTTC.

J is TRBJ2-5 and V is TRBV12-3 or TRBV12-4; maybe TRBD1 (6 bases). There are 17 residues in the CDR3. The germline V and J ends were trimmed by 4 bases and 1 base, with 19 bases remaining between them. DNA of the CDR3: TGTGCCAGCAGTTCCCTGGACAGTCCCGGAGTCCAAGAGACCCAGTACTTC. Translating it yields CASSSLDSPGVQETQYF.

J is TRBJ2-7 and V is TRBV3-1; D gene ambiguous. Germline CDR1 is LGHDT and CDR2 is YNNKEL (reference sequence). The CDR3 spans 14 residues. V gave up 6 bases and J gave up 0 bases, with 12 bases separating them. Written as DNA, the CDR3 is TGTGCCAGCAGTCCGACTTACTCCTCCTACGAGCAGTACTTC. Its protein product is CASSPTYSSYEQYF.

The chain carries TRBV27 and TRBJ1-1; D unclear. Germline assignment: CDR1 MNHEY and CDR2 SMNVEV (reference sequence). The CDR3 runs to 14 residues. Trimming stripped 4 bases from V and 1 base from J, with 10 bases between. The CDR3 here is CASSSPSRNTEAFF. CDR3 DNA: TGTGCCAGCAGTTCCCCATCGCGGAACACTGAAGCTTTCTTT.

This sequence joins TRBV27 and TRBJ2-7, with D perhaps matching TRBD1 or TRBD2 (5 bases each). The CDR3 length is 15 residues. V gave up 2 bases and J gave up 0 bases, with 11 bases separating them. Germline V lookup: CDR1 MNHEY, CDR2 SMNVEV (reference sequence). CDR3: CASSLGGRSSYEQYF. CDR3 sequence (DNA): TGTGCCAGCAGTTTAGGGGGACGGAGCTCCTACGAGCAGTACTTC.